The TCR beta chain described here comes from a study of metastatic and nonmetastatic thyroid tumors. Judged by abundance, this clone is medium-sized (0.01 to 0.1%). Germline CDR1 and CDR2: KGHSH and LQKENI. V lost 2 bases and J lost 5, with 6 bases in between. The CDR3 runs 12 residues. Patients had received no treatment of any kind before thyroid surgery. Source study methods: To classify distant metastasis in papillary thyroid cancer, a model was built from CDR3 differences across clinicopathological groups. With MiXCR, TCRdb reprocessed the PCR reads. Clone size and V and J calls follow TCRdb, not the original study. The sample includes fewer than 11,000 clones, under 35% of them seen just once.

The chain is built from TRBV18 and TRBJ2-5; no firm D call. The material sequenced was tumor tissue. This TCR was sampled from a female donor with papillary thyroid cancer or a benign thyroid nodule (not recorded which). Some clones in this sample may be carry-over from other donors' samples. CDR3 protein: CASSPGEETQYF. The CDR3 DNA follows: TGTGCCAGCTCACCAGGAGAGGAGACCCAGTACTTC. The variable domain in full, with the rest retrieved from reference TRBV18 and TRBJ2-5, is NAGVMQNPRHLVRRRGQEARLRCSPMKGHSHVYWYRQLPEEGLKFMVYLQKENIIDESGMPKERFSAEFPKEGPSILRIQQVVRGDSAAYFCASSPGEETQYFGPGTRLLVL.